This T cell receptor beta chain was documented in a study of Graves' ophthalmopathy and Graves' hyperthyroidism. TCR beta CDR3 amplification used RNA transcripts. The first round was an RT-PCR with HTBI primers, and the second round was a multiplex PCR. TCRdb recomputed calls from the multiplex PCR reads with MiXCR, one row per CDR3 protein. The sample shows fewer than 400,000 distinct CDR3 sequences, approximately 20% of them seen only once. V lost 6 bases to trimming and J lost 7 bases; unmatched junction nucleotides: 4. The CDR3 sequence is 13 residues long. The germline V gene has CDR1 MNHNS and CDR2 SASEGT. None of the included patients had other autoimmune diseases, uncontrolled infections, pregnancy or lactation, as these led to exclusion. This clonotype has at least ten counts.

The chain couples TRBV6-1 to TRBJ1-5; 9 bases are shared with TRBD1. The sequence came from a woman aged 18-29 years with Graves' ophthalmopathy. Sequenced: peripheral blood. The CDR3 DNA sequence: TGTGCCAGCAGAACAGGGGGCGGCCAGCCCCAGCATTTT. Its protein is CASRTGGGQPQHF.